A selection of T cell receptor beta chains follows, all from one sample in a study of metastatic and nonmetastatic thyroid tumors. TCRdb re-called the PCR reads through MiXCR. The data show some 16,000 clones, roughly 26% seen once. Input material: tumor tissue. These receptors were collected from a male donor with papillary thyroid cancer or a benign thyroid nodule (not recorded which). Some clones in this sample may be carry-over from other donors' samples. The CDR3 runs from the conserved cysteine through the conserved F or W. D genes are given only for firm matches. Clone size appears in some rows only: once, few, many, or a class for an expanded clone.

size,D,V,J,CDR3,DNA
many,NA,TRBV3-1,TRBJ1-2,CASSQDGGAGPYGYTF,TGTGCCAGCAGCCAAGATGGAGGGGCAGGCCCCTATGGCTACACCTTC
many,NA,TRBV7-2,TRBJ2-5,CASSLVRSGTQYF,TGTGCCAGCAGCTTAGTTCGGAGCGGGACCCAGTACTTC
many,TRBD2,TRBV20-1,TRBJ2-7,CSARDRTSGSLLLHEQYF,TGCAGTGCTAGAGATCGTACTAGCGGGAGTCTTCTTCTCCACGAGCAGTACTTC
few,NA,TRBV10-2,TRBJ2-1,CASSGTTPYNEQFF,TGCGCCAGCAGTGGGACGACACCGTACAATGAGCAGTTCTTC
once,TRBD2,TRBV14,TRBJ2-1,CASSPPVAGGVDEQFF,TGTGCTAGCAGCCCACCGGTGGCGGGAGGTGTCGATGAGCAGTTCTTC
few,NA,TRBV28,TRBJ1-3,CASREGPMSSGNTIYF,TGTGCCAGCAGGGAAGGGCCGATGAGCTCTGGAAACACCATATATTTT
many,NA,TRBV14,TRBJ2-7,CASSLLGTADEQYF,TGTGCCAGCAGCCTACTGGGGACGGCGGACGAGCAGTACTTC
few,TRBD1,TRBV5-1,TRBJ2-6,CASSFSGQGESGANVLTF,TGCGCCAGCAGCTTCTCTGGACAGGGGGAATCTGGGGCCAACGTCCTGACTTTC
many,TRBD1,TRBV30,TRBJ2-5,CAWSVTGVQTQYF,TGTGCCTGGAGTGTTACAGGGGTCCAGACCCAGTACTTC
many,NA,TRBV6-1,TRBJ1-5,CASSPGGFNNQPQHF,TGTGCCAGCAGCCCGGGGGGTTTTAACAATCAGCCCCAGCATTTT
few,NA,TRBV2,TRBJ2-2,CASSRELANTGELFF,TGTGCCAGCAGCCGTGAGTTGGCGAACACCGGGGAGCTGTTTTTT
many,NA,TRBV5-5,TRBJ2-2,CASSLSGTGELFF,TGTGCCAGCAGCTTGTCTGGTACCGGGGAGCTGTTTTTT
many,NA,TRBV19,TRBJ1-6,CASSVGGNSPLHF,TGTGCCAGTAGTGTCGGGGGAAATTCACCCCTCCACTTT
few,NA,TRBV28,TRBJ2-1,CASLHRYSYNEQFF,TGTGCCAGCCTCCACCGGTACTCCTACAATGAGCAGTTCTTC
many,NA,TRBV11-2,TRBJ1-3,CASSLDLSGNTIYF,TGTGCCAGCAGCTTAGATCTCTCTGGAAACACCATATATTTT
few,NA,TRBV24-1,TRBJ2-1,CATSYGGSSNEQLF,TGTGCCACCAGTTATGGGGGGAGTAGCAATGAGCAGCTCTTC
medium-sized,TRBD2,TRBV6-1,TRBJ2-3,CASSEFGLAGPTDTQYF,TGTGCCAGCAGTGAATTCGGACTAGCGGGCCCCACAGATACGCAGTATTTT
many,NA,TRBV30,TRBJ2-7,CAWSVGGEQYF,TGTGCCTGGAGTGTGGGCGGCGAGCAGTACTTC
NA,TRBD2,TRBV11-2,TRBJ2-2,CASSPGLAGTGELFF,TGTGCCAGCAGCCCGGGACTAGCGGGCACCGGGGAGCTGTTTTTT
few,NA,TRBV12-3/TRBV12-4,TRBJ2-7,CASSQDPGYEQYF,TGTGCCAGCAGTCAAGATCCAGGCTACGAGCAGTACTTC
medium-sized,NA,TRBV5-1,TRBJ2-1,CASSWGERGDEQFF,TGCGCCAGCAGCTGGGGGGAGAGAGGCGATGAGCAGTTCTTC
NA,TRBD2,TRBV14,TRBJ2-7,CASIQGGRVNEHYF,TGTGCCAGCATCCAAGGCGGGAGGGTCAACGAGCATTACTTC
NA,NA,TRBV12-3/TRBV12-4,TRBJ2-7,CASSLVGKAYEQYF,TGTGCCAGCAGTTTAGTGGGAAAGGCCTACGAGCAGTACTTC
NA,TRBD2,TRBV6-1,TRBJ2-1,CASWRGVLVYNEQFF,TGTGCCAGCTGGCGGGGGGTCCTTGTCTACAATGAGCAGTTCTTC
NA,NA,TRBV19,TRBJ2-7,CASSIDRNEQYF,TGTGCCAGTAGTATAGATAGGAACGAGCAGTACTTC
NA,NA,TRBV11-3,TRBJ2-1,CASSLGNEQFF,TGTGCCAGCAGCTTAGGGAATGAGCAGTTCTTC
NA,TRBD1,TRBV6-5,TRBJ1-5,CASSYSSRDRFHQPQHF,TGTGCCAGCAGTTACTCGTCAAGGGACAGGTTCCATCAGCCCCAGCATTTT
many,NA,TRBV30,TRBJ2-7,CAWKTTSYEQYF,TGTGCCTGGAAGACGACGTCCTACGAGCAGTACTTC
medium-sized,TRBD2,TRBV19,TRBJ2-1,CASSITTSGMNEQFF,TGTGCCAGTAGTATTACGACTAGCGGGATGAATGAGCAGTTCTTC
many,NA,TRBV4-1,TRBJ1-2,CASSPGISSLGYGYTF,TGCGCCAGCAGCCCCGGAATATCCTCCCTGGGCTATGGCTACACCTTC
large,TRBD2,TRBV20-1,TRBJ2-1,CSARPWASGNNEQFF,TGCAGTGCTCGCCCCTGGGCTAGCGGAAACAATGAGCAGTTCTTC
many,TRBD1,TRBV4-1,TRBJ1-4,CASSPARQGYGNEKLFF,TGCGCCAGCAGCCCCGCCCGACAGGGCTACGGAAATGAAAAACTGTTTTTT
few,NA,TRBV29-1,TRBJ1-2,CSVRDVHQWDTF,TGCAGCGTTAGGGACGTCCACCAGTGGGACACCTTC
NA,TRBD2,TRBV5-6,TRBJ2-3,CASSFGGRGSDTQYF,TGTGCCAGCAGCTTCGGCGGGAGGGGGTCAGATACGCAGTATTTT
few,TRBD1,TRBV6-1,TRBJ1-4,CASRDRGRANEKLFF,TGTGCCAGCAGGGACAGGGGACGGGCTAATGAAAAACTGTTTTTT
few,TRBD2,TRBV12-3/TRBV12-4,TRBJ2-7,CASRITSGDEQYF,TGTGCCAGCAGGATAACTAGCGGGGACGAGCAGTACTTC
NA,NA,TRBV5-1,TRBJ2-7,CASSFGLATSYEQYF,TGCGCCAGCAGCTTCGGACTCGCCACATCCTACGAGCAGTACTTC
many,NA,TRBV6-1,TRBJ2-1,CASRGREMRSYNEQFF,TGTGCCAGCAGGGGTCGGGAGATGCGCTCCTACAATGAGCAGTTCTTC
medium-sized,NA,TRBV12-3/TRBV12-4,TRBJ2-7,CASRAGYF,TGTGCCAGCAGAGCGGGGTACTTC
many,NA,TRBV30,TRBJ2-3,CAWSGGGYTQYF,TGTGCCTGGAGTGGGGGCGGTTATACGCAGTATTTT
NA,NA,TRBV28,TRBJ2-1,CASSLDGYNEQFF,TGTGCCAGCAGTTTAGACGGCTACAATGAGCAGTTCTTC
few,NA,TRBV6-1,TRBJ1-2,CAGKQDGRAYYTF,TGTGCCGGCAAGCAGGATGGTAGGGCTTACTACACCTTC
NA,NA,TRBV14,TRBJ2-7,CASSTDAWIGYEQYF,TGTGCCAGCAGCACTGACGCCTGGATCGGCTACGAGCAGTACTTC
NA,NA,TRBV9,TRBJ2-7,CASIVTEGQEQYF,TGTGCCAGCATCGTGACAGAGGGGCAAGAGCAGTACTTC
many,TRBD1,TRBV6-1,TRBJ2-5,CAIRGHFEETQYF,TGTGCCATTAGGGGGCATTTTGAGGAGACCCAGTACTTC